The subject of this entry is one TCR beta chain. V lost 3 bases to trimming and J lost 4 bases, with 17 bases between them. CDR1 is SEHNR and CDR2 is FQNEAQ in the germline V gene (reference sequence). The CDR3 spans 16 residues. The data were obtained in a study of shared clonotypes between healthy human individuals. The naive CD8 population came from CD45RO-negative cells selected for CCR7, without terminally differentiated effector memory CD45RA+ cells. Repertoires were generated with immunoSEQ multiplex PCR, while TCRdb's copy carries only in-frame clones and drops some. Among hundreds of thousands of clones listed, roughly 96% were seen once.

This clonotype originated in a woman in her twenties or thirties in good health. The V call is TRBV7-9, the J call TRBJ2-3; perhaps TRBD1 as D (5 bases). The sample comprised naive CD8+ T cells sorted from blood. CDR3 sequence reads: CASSLAQGDSSDTQYF. Here the CDR3 DNA reads TGTGCCAGCAGCTTGGCCCAGGGTGATTCGTCAGATACGCAGTATTTT.